This TCR beta chain was sequenced in a study of graft-versus-host responses after intestinal transplantation. CDR1 is SGHDT and CDR2 is YYEEEE in the germline V gene. The CDR3 extends over 13 amino acids. Between the trimmed V and J ends, which lost 0 bases and 8 bases, there was a span of 11 bases. Here immunoSEQ multiplex PCR was the method, and the copy in TCRdb shows in-frame clones only, minus some. The sample includes over 80,000 clones, about nine tenths of them seen just once. As concerns this clone: What it binds is unknown.

This clonotype originated in a human donor who was the organ donor for an intestinal transplant. Sequencing used unstimulated CD4+ T cells sorted from spleen or lymph node cells, obtained before transplant. V and J are TRBV5-6 and TRBJ1-2; TRBD1 is a possible D gene (6 bases). CDR3 sequence reads: CASSLAAGGGYTF. CDR3 in DNA: TGTGCCAGCAGCTTGGCCGCGGGGGGCGGCTACACCTTC.